This T cell receptor beta chain was documented in a study of beta chain features in type 1 diabetes. Regarding the study as a whole: No resolution was reached here on whether HLA type influences TCRB rearrangement. A PCR bias possibly favoring shorter templates would apply equally to patients and controls. When Type 1 diabetes patients were examined, their TCRB CDR3s proved moderately but significantly shorter in all four CD4+ subsets. Insertion counts at VDJ junctions were lower in type 1 diabetes patients, who also showed more deletions there.

Stem cell-like memory, regulatory, central memory and naive CD4+ cells were sorted via CD45RO/CCR7/CD25/CD127/CD95/CD27. Points on this clone: Its target is unknown.

The entirety of the isolated RNA underwent reverse transcription, so expressed TCRB transcripts were sequenced. Sequencing was performed with immunoSEQ multiplex PCR; in TCRdb, only in-frame clones are kept and a portion is missing. The table lists some 140,000 clones, around 9% of them singletons. The CDR3 is made up of 12 amino acids. From germline, CDR1 is MNHEY and CDR2 SVGAGI. V dropped 6 bases and J dropped 11 bases, with 16 bases sitting between them. V is TRBV6-5 and J is TRBJ1-1, with D possibly TRBD1 on 5 matching bases. The sequence was collected from a man aged 25-45 years with type 1 diabetes. The sample consisted of central memory CD4+ T cells from blood. CDR3 sequence: CASRSTGALAFF. CDR3 coding DNA: TGTGCCAGCAGATCCACAGGAGCTTTGGCTTTCTTT.